Listed here are 8 T cell receptor beta chains from one sample, sequenced in a study of cytomegalovirus exposure and HLA in healthy donors. Primers for the PCR totalled 60 Vbeta and 13 Jbeta. Method: immunoSEQ multiplex PCR; TCRdb's copy keeps in-frame clones and lacks some. The table has around 160,000 clones, approximately 67% seen once; the top ten hold roughly 4%. The sample comprised PBMCs. These receptor sequences come from a woman aged 18-29 years in good health and CMV-seropositive.

The chain carries TRBV6-1 and TRBJ2-7, with a weak D call TRBD2 (6 bases). There are 13 residues in the CDR3. Germline V gives CDR1 MNHNS, CDR2 SASEGT. V was shortened by 6 bases and J by 7 bases, with 16 bases between the two germline ends. CDR3 coding DNA: TGTGCCAGCAGAGTCCGGAGGGTGGGTGAGCAGTACTTC. It yields the protein CASRVRRVGEQYF.

This CDR3 is CASSVDFTRSRDTQYF. The CDR3 DNA sequence: TGTGCCAGCAGCGTGGACTTTACTAGGAGCCGGGATACGCAGTATTTT. The chain couples TRBV9 to TRBJ2-3, with a possible D match to TRBD2 (5 bases). From germline, CDR1 is SGDLS and CDR2 YYNGEE. The V end lost 2 bases, the J end lost 6 bases, and 19 bases lay between the germline ends. The CDR3 is 16 residues long.

The V gene is TRBV7-9, the J gene TRBJ2-7, with 7 bases that match TRBD2. Trimming at V came to 1 base and at J to 6 bases, leaving 6 bases not matched to a gene. The length of the CDR3 is 14 residues. Germline loops: CDR1 SEHNR, CDR2 FQNEAQ (reference sequence). DNA for the CDR3: TGTGCCAGCAGCTTAGGACTAGCTTCGATCGAGCAGTACTTC. Its translation: CASSLGLASIEQYF.

This rearrangement joins TRBV18 to TRBJ1-4; tentatively, D is TRBD1 (6 bases). This CDR3 is built from 14 residues. Trimming left V 5 bases short and J 5 bases short, with 12 bases between. Germline V gives CDR1 KGHSH, CDR2 LQKENI. This chain's CDR3 is CASSTGSENEKLFF. CDR3 DNA sequence: TGTGCCAGCTCAACAGGGTCGGAGAATGAAAAACTGTTTTTT.

The chain joins TRBV29-1 to TRBJ1-1; TRBD1 aligns across 8 bases. Per the germline V gene, CDR1 is SQVTM and CDR2 is ANQGSEA. The CDR3 extends over 12 amino acids. V lost 5 bases and J lost 9; bases outside the gene matches: 8. CDR3 protein: CSVTKQGGKAFF. DNA of the CDR3: TGCAGCGTTACGAAACAGGGGGGGAAAGCTTTCTTT.

V is TRBV18 and J is TRBJ1-5; possibly TRBD1 for D (5 bases). This CDR3 spans 15 amino acids. Germline assignment: CDR1 KGHSH and CDR2 LQKENI. Trimming removed 4 bases at V and 9 bases at J, with 19 bases between. CDR3 in DNA: TGTGCCAGCTCACAGCGGGACGTTGCCTTCACGCCCCAGCATTTT. Translation: CASSQRDVAFTPQHF.

The chain is built from TRBV5-6 and TRBJ2-3; D is perhaps TRBD1 (5 bases). Germline values: CDR1 SGHDT, CDR2 YYEEEE. The CDR3 extends over 15 amino acids. The V end was cut by 0 bases, the J end by 1 base, with 9 bases between. The DNA for the CDR3 is TGTGCCAGCAGCTTGGAGGGGCCGGGCACAGATACGCAGTATTTT. It encodes CASSLEGPGTDTQYF.

This clone was observed once. V and J are TRBV6-5 and TRBJ1-3; 10 bases align to TRBD1. This CDR3 contains 16 residues. V shed 2 bases, J shed 3 bases, and the junction held 4 bases outside the gene matches. Per germline, CDR1 MNHEY and CDR2 SVGAGI. The CDR3 region is CASSYGTGDGGNTIYF. CDR3 nucleotide sequence: TGTGCCAGCAGTTACGGGACAGGGGACGGTGGAAACACCATATATTTT.